The source of this T cell receptor beta chain is a study of blood T cells in healthy people across ages. The CDR3 is made up of 11 amino acids. Trimming took off 4 bases at V and 6 bases at J, with 6 bases between the two ends. Germline-derived CDR1 and CDR2 are SQVTM and ANQGSEA. The authors ran a second PCR of 7 to 11 cycles using a sample-barcoded 5' primer and a J-beta primer mix. Each cDNA molecule, via a template-switch adaptor with 12 random nucleotides, was tagged. Samples each returned at least 2.5 million CDR3-containing paired-end reads. From the 5' RACE reads, TCRdb called clonotypes with MiXCR, one entry per CDR3 protein. There are some 890,000 distinct CDR3 sequences in the sample; approximately 32% occur only once, and more than 8.5% lies in the top ten. These same data were also listed under a study on T cells of mothers and their children. This second study notes: For unrelated pairs as for related ones, thymic selection shapes TCR recombination output similarly.

This TCR derives from a woman aged 40 to 55 in good health. Sequencing was carried out using blood. The chain links TRBV29-1 to TRBJ2-2, with D uncertain. CDR3 residues: CSVVGSGELFF. CDR3 DNA sequence: TGCAGCGTTGTAGGGTCCGGGGAGCTGTTTTTT.